Following are 5 T cell receptor beta chains from one sample sequenced in a study of blood T cells in healthy people across ages. The authors ran a second PCR of about 6 to 11 cycles using a sample-barcoded 5' primer and a J-beta primer mix. Via MiXCR, TCRdb re-called the 5' RACE reads, giving one row per CDR3 protein. There are 750,000 to 950,000 distinct CDR3 sequences in the sample; about 26% occur only once, and around 3% lies in the top ten. This same sample was also taken into another study, of T cells of mothers and their children.

Sequenced: blood. The receptors were gathered from a boy younger than 18 in good health.

The chain employs TRBV27 and TRBJ1-2, with D possibly matching TRBD1 (5 bases). This CDR3 contains 13 residues. The germline gives CDR1 MNHEY, CDR2 SMNVEV (reference sequence). The V end was cut by 4 bases, the J end by 4 bases, with 10 bases between. The CDR3: CASSSGFGYGYTF. For the CDR3, the DNA is TGTGCCAGCAGTTCAGGGTTTGGCTATGGCTACACCTTC.

Concerning this clonotype: One junction end disagrees with the germline gene, perhaps due to a read error. The chain is built from TRBV7-6 and TRBJ2-7; TRBD1 agrees at 9 bases. CDR1 is SGHVS, CDR2 FNYEAQ, per germline. This CDR3 has 14 residues. The CDR3 coding sequence is TGTGCCAGCAGCAAGGGACAGGGCCACTACGGGCAGTACTTC. Translation gives CASSKGQGHYGQYF.

J is TRBJ1-4 and V is TRBV7-9; D remains ambiguous. The V gene's germline CDR1 is SEHNR and CDR2 FQNEAQ (reference sequence). The CDR3 spans 12 residues. V was clipped by 4 bases and J by 11 bases, with 11 bases between them. CDR3 protein: CASSSLHWKLFF. The CDR3 DNA sequence: TGTGCCAGCAGCTCCCTACATTGGAAACTGTTTTTT.

The CDR3 is CASSTGLIRETQYF. As DNA, the CDR3 is TGTGCCAGCAGTACGGGACTTATTCGAGAGACCCAGTACTTC. V usage is TRBV12-3 or TRBV12-4 and J usage is TRBJ2-5, with D tentatively TRBD2 (6 bases). The CDR3 consists of 14 residues. Deletions cut 5 bases from V and 4 bases from J, with 14 bases between.

The V and J genes are TRBV7-3 and TRBJ2-7; 9 nucleotides line up with TRBD2. This CDR3 spans 15 amino acids. Germline CDR1 and CDR2: SGHTA and FQGTGA. V shed 5 bases, J shed 3 bases, and the junction held 8 bases outside the gene matches. Here the CDR3 reads CASSPSSGAHYEQYF. DNA for the CDR3: TGTGCCAGCAGCCCCTCTAGCGGGGCGCACTACGAGCAGTACTTC.